This TCR beta chain was profiled in a study of response to subunit inactivated influenza vaccine. Study conclusions and caveats: Only a handful of new T cells, the authors suggested, are recruited with each seasonal influenza vaccination.

Using its own MiXCR run on the RT-PCR reads, TCRdb lists one record per CDR3 protein. The sample lists about 650,000 distinct CDR3 sequences; approximately 14% were seen once. As concerns this clonotype: The antigen is not known.

Germline-derived CDR1 and CDR2 are MNHEY and SMNVEV (reference sequence). Trimming shortened V by 0 bases and J by 0 bases, and 9 bases separated the two germline ends. This CDR3 contains 15 residues. The rearrangement links TRBV27 to TRBJ2-7, with no clear D. This TCR was sampled from a man aged 50 to 60 who received an inactivated influenza vaccine. This specimen consisted of PBMCs from blood, obtained around 14 days before vaccination. The CDR3 DNA reads as TGTGCCAGCAGTTTATCATCAATGGGCTCCTACGAGCAGTACTTC. Translation gives CASSLSSMGSYEQYF.